This TCR beta chain was profiled in a study of T cell responses to AZD1222 COVID-19 vaccine. The wider study: Combined were second doses at about 4 or about 12 weeks. Study-wide findings and caveats: Clonal diversity was possibly underestimated; the donors were predominantly white British and more often female. Sampled repertoires all dated from after the peak T cell response.

The data were produced by immunoSEQ multiplex PCR, yet TCRdb's version contains in-frame clones alone and is incomplete. Counted here are over 110,000 clones, 90% to 95% occurring once; the ten biggest clones make up approximately 5%. This clone was seen just once. No antigen is known for it. The V and J ends lost 10 bases and 4 bases respectively, with 13 bases between them. Germline loops: CDR1 MDHEN, CDR2 SYDVKM. The length of the CDR3 is 13 residues. This TCR was recovered from an adult in good health. The material was peripheral blood, obtained on day 0 of AZD1222 vaccination. This chain links TRBV28 with TRBJ1-4; no reliable D call. The DNA of the CDR3 is TGTGCCACGGAGGGAAACATTAATGAAAAACTGTTTTTT. Translation gives CATEGNINEKLFF.